The next 24 T cell receptor beta chains were all read from a single sample in a study of Tregs in tolerant kidney transplant recipients. Sequencing was performed with immunoSEQ multiplex PCR; in TCRdb, only in-frame clones are kept and a portion is missing. The sample consists of tens of thousands of clones, roughly nine tenths of them appearing once. The sequencing sample was made of CD8+ T cells from blood. The receptors shown here come from a human donor in good health.

The chain links TRBV5-4 to TRBJ2-7; no definite D call. V was clipped by 0 bases and J by 1 base, with 2 bases between them. CDR3 length: 12 amino acids. CDR1 and CDR2 (germline): SGHNT, YYREEE (reference sequence). The CDR3 nucleotides are TGTGCCAGCAGCTTGGAATCCTACGAGCAGTACTTC. Encoded protein: CASSLESYEQYF.

The gene calls are TRBV7-6 and TRBJ2-5; TRBD2 matches 7 bases. CDR1 and CDR2 from the germline V gene are SGHVS and FNYEAQ. The length of the CDR3 is 16 residues. J was trimmed by 1 base and V by 0 bases; bases with no gene match: 5. CDR3 sequence: CASSLAGGRSQETQYF. The CDR3, as DNA: TGTGCCAGCAGCTTAGCGGGAGGGCGTTCCCAAGAGACCCAGTACTTC.

The chain uses TRBV5-6 and TRBJ1-2, with TRBD1 identical over 10 bases. The trim removed 3 bases at V and 5 bases at J, leaving 4 bases unmatched. The germline V gene has CDR1 SGHDT and CDR2 YYEEEE. The CDR3 is 14 residues long. The CDR3 here is CASSSGTGVYGYTF. In nucleotides, the CDR3 is TGTGCCAGCAGCTCCGGGACAGGGGTTTATGGCTACACCTTC.

V usage is TRBV29-1 and J usage is TRBJ2-2; D unclear. Germline CDR1 is SQVTM and CDR2 is ANQGSEA. V dropped 4 bases and J dropped 3 bases, with 12 bases sitting between them. This CDR3 is 14 amino acids long. The CDR3 region has the DNA TGCAGCGTTGTATGGACGGCTTACACCGGGGAGCTGTTTTTT. Protein: CSVVWTAYTGELFF.

The chain employs TRBV19 and TRBJ2-3; D unresolved. CDR1 and CDR2 from the germline V gene are LNHDA and SQIVND (reference sequence). V gave up 3 bases and J gave up 0 bases, with 10 bases separating them. CDR3 length: 15 amino acids. DNA of the CDR3: TGTGCCAGTAGTATTCTTAGCCGAAGCACAGATACGCAGTATTTT. Translation: CASSILSRSTDTQYF.

This chain connects TRBV2 to TRBJ1-2; 10 nucleotides line up with TRBD1. The V gene's germline CDR1 is SNHLY and CDR2 FYNNEI. CDR3 length: 17 residues. With V trimmed by 4 bases and J by 2 bases, 10 bases remained unmatched. The CDR3 bases are TGTGCCAGCAGTGGGGAGACAGGGGGCTTCTCCAACTATGGCTACACCTTC. Amino acid sequence: CASSGETGGFSNYGYTF. The complete variable domain, with remaining parts taken from reference TRBV2 and TRBJ1-2, reads EPEVTQTPSHQVTQMGQEVILRCVPISNHLYFYWYRQILGQKVEFLVSFYNNEISEKSEIFDDQFSVERPDGSNFTLKIRSTKLEDSAMYFCASSGETGGFSNYGYTFGSGTRLTVV.

The chain is built from TRBV13 and TRBJ1-1; D ambiguous. CDR1 PRHDT and CDR2 FYEKMQ come from the germline V gene (reference sequence). The CDR3 spans 13 residues. V was cut by 1 base and J by 2 bases, with 5 bases left in between. CDR3 amino acids: CASSLVKNTEAFF. DNA of the CDR3: TGTGCCAGCAGCTTAGTCAAAAACACTGAAGCTTTCTTT. Full variable domain (rest looked up from reference TRBV13 and TRBJ1-1): AAGVIQSPRHLIKEKRETATLKCYPIPRHDTVYWYQQGPGQDPQFLISFYEKMQSDKGSIPDRFSAQQFSDYHSELNMSSLELGDSALYFCASSLVKNTEAFFGQGTRLTVV.

CDR3 region: CASSQDSALDIQYF. The DNA of the CDR3 is TGCGCCAGCAGCCAAGATTCCGCGTTAGACATTCAGTACTTC. The chain is built from TRBV4-1 and TRBJ2-4; no firm D call. Germline loops: CDR1 MGHRA, CDR2 YSYEKL. V was cut by 0 bases and J by 8 bases, with 11 bases left in between. This CDR3 comprises 14 residues.

V gene TRBV7-3 combines with J gene TRBJ2-1; 14 positions match TRBD2. Germline trimming cut 5 bases from V and 5 bases from J; bases unmatched to any gene: 8. The V gene's germline CDR1 is SGHTA and CDR2 FQGTGA. The CDR3 covers 17 residues. In DNA, the CDR3 is TGTGCCAGCAGCCTATGGACTAGCGGGGGGAAACACAATGAGCAGTTCTTC. Encoded protein: CASSLWTSGGKHNEQFF.

The rearrangement joins TRBV4-2 to TRBJ1-1, with 8 bases matching TRBD1. The CDR3 spans 14 residues. The junction had 8 bases not matched to a gene; V was cut back by 1 base and J by 10 bases. Germline CDR1 and CDR2: LGHNA and YNFKEQ. CDR3 sequence reads: CASSQVETGEGAFF. CDR3 bases: TGTGCCAGCAGCCAAGTCGAGACAGGGGAAGGAGCTTTCTTT.

The chain employs TRBV5-6 and TRBJ2-1, with D perhaps matching TRBD1 or TRBD2 (5 bases each). This CDR3 region has 15 residues. Trimming took off 2 bases at V and 8 bases at J, with 17 bases between the two ends. Per germline, CDR1 SGHDT and CDR2 YYEEEE. The DNA of the CDR3 is TGTGCCAGCAGCTTATCCGGGGTCATCAGGGATGAGCAGTTCTTC. The encoded protein is CASSLSGVIRDEQFF.

This chain connects TRBV5-3 to TRBJ1-2; a possible D gene is TRBD1 (6 bases). TRBV5-3 falls under the ORF class, with uncertain function. This CDR3 has 13 residues. The V and J ends lost 8 bases and 2 bases respectively, with 13 bases between them. DNA for the CDR3: TGTGCCAGCAAGTGGACAGCGAACTATGGCTACACCTTC. It yields the protein CASKWTANYGYTF.

This clone has just a few counts. The chain has TRBV19 and TRBJ1-2; D possibly corresponds to TRBD1 (6 bases). V dropped 8 bases and J dropped 9 bases, with 16 bases sitting between them. Germline CDR1 is LNHDA and CDR2 is SQIVND (reference sequence). CDR3 length: 12 amino acids. The CDR3 loop is CASWGQGRSYTF. In nucleotides, the CDR3 is TGTGCCAGTTGGGGGCAGGGGCGAAGCTACACCTTC.

V gene TRBV5-1 combines with J gene TRBJ2-3, with 7 bases identical to TRBD2. The CDR3 covers 15 residues. V gave up 7 bases and J gave up 3 bases; unmatched junction bases: 11. Germline lookup yields CDR1 SGHRS and CDR2 YFSETQ. This CDR3 reads CASSPSGGGTDTQYF. In DNA, the CDR3 is TGCGCCAGCTCCCCTTCGGGGGGTGGTACAGATACGCAGTATTTT.

This clone was picked up one time. The genes are TRBV18 and TRBJ2-3; possibly TRBD1 for D (5 bases). Trimming took off 6 bases at V and 4 bases at J, with 14 bases between the two ends. There are 14 residues in the CDR3. CDR1 and CDR2 (germline): KGHSH, LQKENI. CDR3 DNA sequence: TGTGCCAGCTCGCAGCTCGTCAGGGCAGATACGCAGTATTTT. Its protein is CASSQLVRADTQYF.

This chain connects TRBV23-1 to TRBJ2-7, with a weak D call TRBD2 (5 bases). TRBV23-1 is an open reading frame, and its role is uncertain. Between the trimmed V and J ends, which lost 8 bases and 2 bases, there was a span of 19 bases. This CDR3 has 15 amino acids. For the CDR3, the DNA is TGCGCCAGCCCTACCCCCGGAGCGGTTACCTACGAGCAGTACTTC. Protein: CASPTPGAVTYEQYF.

V usage is TRBV14 and J usage is TRBJ2-7; D call uncertain. The CDR3 runs to 12 residues. Deletions cut 4 bases from V and 6 bases from J, with 10 bases between. The germline V gene has CDR1 SGHDN and CDR2 FVKESK. This CDR3 reads CASSLSPLEQYF. CDR3 coding DNA: TGTGCCAGCAGCCTCTCTCCCCTCGAGCAGTACTTC.

The CDR3 region has the DNA TGTGCCAGCTGGGGAGGCAATAGCAATCAGCCCCAGCATTTT. This gives the protein CASWGGNSNQPQHF. The chain carries TRBV7-9 and TRBJ1-5, with unresolved D. The CDR3 runs to 14 residues. V lost 8 bases and J lost 0, with 11 bases in between. Germline CDR1 SEHNR, CDR2 FQNEAQ (reference sequence). The complete variable domain, with remaining parts taken from reference TRBV7-9 and TRBJ1-5, reads DTGVSQNPRHKITKRGQNVTFRCDPISEHNRLYWYRQTLGQGPEFLTYFQNEAQLEKSRLLSDRFSAERPKGSFSTLEIQRTEQGDSAMYLCASWGGNSNQPQHFGDGTRLSIL.

The V call is TRBV14, the J call TRBJ2-6; D is unclear. V lost 3 bases and J lost 12, with 6 bases in between. The CDR3 totals 11 residues. The germline CDR1 and CDR2 sequences are SGHDN and FVKESK. Written as DNA, the CDR3 is TGTGCCAGCAGCCAGGGGTTCGTCCTGACTTTC. Amino acid sequence: CASSQGFVLTF.

This clone was observed a single time. This rearrangement joins TRBV9 to TRBJ1-2, with 9 bases identical to TRBD1. Germline V gives CDR1 SGDLS, CDR2 YYNGEE. The CDR3 extends over 13 amino acids. J lost 8 bases, V lost 5 bases, and 7 bases had no gene match. The CDR3 DNA is TGTGCCAGCAGGTCCGGGACAGGGCAAGGCTACACCTTC. It specifies CASRSGTGQGYTF.

The rearrangement joins TRBV19 to TRBJ1-5, with D hard to call. The CDR3 extends over 13 amino acids. Per germline, CDR1 LNHDA and CDR2 SQIVND (reference sequence). Trimming removed 7 bases at V and 6 bases at J, with 13 bases between. The CDR3, as DNA: TGTGCCAGTATAGCGGGGATCTCTCAGCCCCAGCATTTT. Translating gives CASIAGISQPQHF.

V gene TRBV6-5 combines with J gene TRBJ2-6, with D unresolved. The CDR3 totals 13 residues. V dropped 2 bases and J dropped 2 bases, with 1 base sitting between them. CDR1 and CDR2 (germline): MNHEY, SVGAGI. Here the CDR3 DNA reads TGTGCCAGCAGTTACACTGGGGCCAACGTCCTGACTTTC. It is translated as CASSYTGANVLTF.

The gene calls are TRBV5-6 and TRBJ2-1, with TRBD2 matching 16 bases. CDR1 SGHDT and CDR2 YYEEEE come from the germline V gene. The ends lost 2 bases at V and 12 bases at J; junction bases unmatched: 8. The CDR3 runs 16 residues. The CDR3, as DNA: TGTGCCAGCAGCTTCGGGACTAGCGGGAGGGCCGGGGGGCAGTTCTTC. Its protein is CASSFGTSGRAGGQFF.

This chain connects TRBV7-9 to TRBJ2-6; no reliable D call. The CDR3 is 16 residues long. V was cut by 1 base and J by 0 bases, with 7 bases left in between. The germline gives CDR1 SEHNR, CDR2 FQNEAQ (reference sequence). The CDR3 reads CASSLEFYSGANVLTF. The CDR3 nucleotides are TGTGCCAGCAGCTTAGAGTTTTACTCTGGGGCCAACGTCCTGACTTTC.